This T cell receptor (beta chain) was obtained from a study of T cell changes during pregnancy in multiple sclerosis. TCRdb's copy holds only in-frame clones and misses some; the assay was immunoSEQ multiplex PCR. The sample yields some 49,000 clones, around nine tenths seen once. The sample in question was CD4+ T cells from peripheral blood mononuclear cells, obtained in the second trimester of pregnancy. This TCR was sampled from a female donor in good health, enrolled as a control in a pregnancy study.

This CDR3 is CSVEDPGYEQYF. Written as DNA, the CDR3 is TGCAGCGTTGAAGATCCAGGATACGAGCAGTACTTC. The rearrangement joins TRBV29-1 to TRBJ2-7; D is ambiguous. Germline-derived CDR1 and CDR2 are SQVTM and ANQGSEA. V lost 0 bases and J 4 bases, leaving 7 bases between the germline ends. This CDR3 contains 12 residues.